This T cell receptor (beta chain) derives from a study of beta chain features in type 1 diabetes. The overall study: When patients were set against healthy donors, age, gender and cell yields were similar.

Overall study findings and caveats: TCRB repertoires of naive, central memory and Treg cells appeared more similar among patients than among healthy donors. A moderate, significant TCRB CDR3 shortening appeared in type 1 diabetes across four CD4+ subsets. Reduced insertions and increased deletions marked VDJ junctions in type 1 diabetes patients.

Naive, central memory, regulatory and stem cell-like memory cells within the CD4+ compartment were sorted using CD45RO/CCR7/CD25/CD127/CD95/CD27. Turning to this clone: What it binds is not known.

The CDR3 runs 14 residues. The trim removed 4 bases at V and 7 bases at J, leaving 7 bases unmatched. Germline CDR1 SGHRS, CDR2 YFSETQ. The isolated RNA, all of it, was reverse transcribed, so expressed TCRB transcripts were what got sequenced. The method was immunoSEQ multiplex PCR; TCRdb's version includes in-frame clones alone and lacks a portion of them. Of about 650,000 clones in the sample, 9.5% to 15% were seen once. This receptor was taken from a man under 40 with type 1 diabetes. Sequencing was performed on naive CD4+ T cells from blood. J is TRBJ1-5 and V is TRBV5-1; TRBD1 matches at 8 bases. The CDR3 reads CASSVDRGGQPQHF. In nucleotides, the CDR3 is TGCGCCAGCAGCGTCGACAGGGGAGGGCAGCCCCAGCATTTT. Together with reference TRBV5-1 and TRBJ1-5, the CDR3 gives the full variable domain: KAGVTQTPRYLIKTRGQQVTLSCSPISGHRSVSWYQQTPGQGLQFLFEYFSETQRNKGNFPGRFSGRQFSNSRSEMNVSTLELGDSALYLCASSVDRGGQPQHFGDGTRLSIL.